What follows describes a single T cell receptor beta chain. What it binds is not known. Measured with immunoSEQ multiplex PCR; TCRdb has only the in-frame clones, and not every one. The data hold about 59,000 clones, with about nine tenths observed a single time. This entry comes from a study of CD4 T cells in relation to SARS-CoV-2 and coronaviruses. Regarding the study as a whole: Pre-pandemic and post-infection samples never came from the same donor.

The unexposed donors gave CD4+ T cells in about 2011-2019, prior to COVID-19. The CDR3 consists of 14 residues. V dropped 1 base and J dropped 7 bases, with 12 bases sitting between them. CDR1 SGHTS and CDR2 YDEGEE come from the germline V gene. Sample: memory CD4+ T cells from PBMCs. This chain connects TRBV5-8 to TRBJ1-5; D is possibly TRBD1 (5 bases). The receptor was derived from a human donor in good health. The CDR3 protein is CASSLRGAWQPQHF. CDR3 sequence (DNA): TGTGCCAGCAGCTTGCGAGGGGCATGGCAGCCCCAGCATTTT.